A single count supports the clone carrying this T cell receptor beta chain. The sample comes from a study of blood T cell repertoires in COVID-19. Study-wide context: COVID-19 samples from acute and convalescent phases originated in the United States, Italy and Spain. Nucleic acid was either cDNA or gDNA, and it came from T cells, B-cell-depleted T cells, or PBMCs.

Seattle-derived patients entered the study during active infection and were followed longitudinally. Clones were read by immunoSEQ multiplex PCR, and TCRdb kept only the in-frame ones, dropping some. The sample carries a few hundred thousand clones, roughly 86% recorded once. The CDR3 length is 15 residues. The ends were cut back, 7 bases at V and 0 bases at J, with 13 bases in the middle. From germline, CDR1 is MDHEN and CDR2 SYDVKM. The sequenced sample was peripheral blood. The chain joins TRBV28 to TRBJ2-1, with D unresolved. The clonotype originates from a woman in her fifties or sixties with COVID-19, enrolled during active disease. The CDR3 sequence is CASTLPRGSYNEQFF. CDR3 bases: TGTGCCAGCACCCTCCCAAGAGGCTCCTACAATGAGCAGTTCTTC.